This T cell receptor beta chain appears in the sequencing data of a study of blood T cell repertoires in COVID-19. Study background: Acute and convalescent COVID-19 specimens originated in the United States, Italy and Spain. PBMCs, B-cell-depleted T cells, or T cells provided the cDNA or gDNA that made up the material.

Trimming cost V 6 bases and J 9 bases, with 18 bases left between them. CDR1 and CDR2 from the germline V gene are MNHEY and SVGAGI. This CDR3 contains 15 residues. In the source study's methods: Reference gene primers were amplified, and this amplification served to estimate nucleated cell counts. Some clones are missing from TCRdb's copy, which holds only in-frame ones; the method was immunoSEQ multiplex PCR. V, J and clone size are those of that table, while D and trimming were read from the DNA. This repertoire shows about 190,000 clones, over 75% found once; its top ten account for 12%. This clonotype was obtained from a woman in her forties or fifties with acute or convalescent COVID-19. The specimen was peripheral blood. J is TRBJ1-6 and V is TRBV6-5, with D possibly being TRBD1 (5 bases). The CDR3 nucleotides are TGTGCCAGCAGCTACGGGGGGACGGTCCGTTCACCCCTCCACTTT. It encodes CASSYGGTVRSPLHF.